In its sample, the clone carrying this T cell receptor beta chain was seen many times. Its cognate antigen is unknown. As CD8+CD4-CCR7+CD45RA+ cells, naive CD8 T cells were sorted. The data were obtained in a study of molecular identifiers for immune sequencing clone quantification. The use of previously described methods and listed TCR primers produced the bulk TCR libraries. TCRdb processed the PCR reads anew with MiXCR; each CDR3 protein has one entry. This sample carries 460,000 or so distinct CDR3 sequences, roughly 23% of them seen once, and the ten largest clones take under 0.85%. The study, taken as a whole, reports: Under 1% of molecules in naive cells, but over 98% of effector molecules, belonged to clones above 20 RNA copies. Spiked-in Jurkat TCR RNA corresponding to one cell was reported as detectable against over 900,000 naive cells.

Germline trimming cut 5 bases from V and 0 bases from J; bases unmatched to any gene: 6. Per the germline V gene, CDR1 is DFQATT and CDR2 is SNEGSKA (reference sequence). The CDR3 totals 14 residues. The sample comprised naive CD8+ T cells from blood, with Jurkat cell RNA spiked in. Specified subset: FACS-sorted CD8+CD4-CCR7+CD45RA+ naive T cells. This sequence joins TRBV20-1 and TRBJ2-7, with TRBD2 matching over 8 bases. The receptor was derived from a human donor in good health. Some libraries in this study had Jurkat cell RNA spiked in. This chain's CDR3 is CSAAPGLDSYEQYF. The CDR3 DNA sequence: TGCAGTGCTGCCCCGGGACTAGACTCCTACGAGCAGTACTTC.